The T cell receptor (beta chain) described here comes from a study of T-cell memory formation after mild COVID-19. Study summary: Clusters of TCRs were largely donor specific. Overall study results and limits: A balance of CD4 and CD8 characterized clones contracting day 15 to 85, whereas later expanders leaned CD4+.

With regard to this clonotype: Its antigen remains unidentified.

After 5'RACE with constant-segment primers, TCR alpha and TCR beta cDNA libraries carrying sample barcodes and UMIs were obtained. TCRdb reprocessed the 5' RACE reads via MiXCR and lists one record per CDR3 protein. The sample contains approximately 240,000 distinct CDR3 sequences, around 15% of which appear only once. The source of this sequence is a man younger than 35 who had mild COVID-19 (a few samples of this study predate the infection). Cell type and time point are not known. The material sequenced was PBMCs or a T cell subset sorted from them (not recorded which).

CDR3 in amino acids: CSASIGATDTQYF. The CDR3 DNA follows: TGCAGTGCTAGCATCGGGGCCACAGATACGCAGTATTTT. The V gene is TRBV20-1, the J gene TRBJ2-3; tentatively, D is TRBD1 or TRBD2 (5 bases each). Between the trimmed V and J ends, which lost 3 bases and 2 bases, there was a span of 9 bases. The germline V gene encodes CDR1 DFQATT and CDR2 SNEGSKA (reference sequence). The CDR3 totals 13 residues.